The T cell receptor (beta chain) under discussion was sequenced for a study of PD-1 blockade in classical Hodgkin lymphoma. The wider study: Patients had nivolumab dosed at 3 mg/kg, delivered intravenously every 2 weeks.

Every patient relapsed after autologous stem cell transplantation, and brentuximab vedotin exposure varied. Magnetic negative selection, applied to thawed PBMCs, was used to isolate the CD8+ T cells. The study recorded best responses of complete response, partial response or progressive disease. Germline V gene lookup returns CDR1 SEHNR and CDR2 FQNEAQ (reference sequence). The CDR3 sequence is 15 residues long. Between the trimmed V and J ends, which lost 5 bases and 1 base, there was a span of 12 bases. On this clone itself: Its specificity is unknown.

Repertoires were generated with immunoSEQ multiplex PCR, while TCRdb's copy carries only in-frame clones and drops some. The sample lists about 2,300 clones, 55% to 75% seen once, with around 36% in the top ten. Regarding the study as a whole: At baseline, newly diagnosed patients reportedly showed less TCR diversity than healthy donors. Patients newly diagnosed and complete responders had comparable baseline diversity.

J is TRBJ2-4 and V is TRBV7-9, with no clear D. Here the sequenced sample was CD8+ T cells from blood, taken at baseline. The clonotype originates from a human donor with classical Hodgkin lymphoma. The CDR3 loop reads CASSPTPLAKNIQYF. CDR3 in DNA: TGTGCCAGCAGCCCTACCCCTTTGGCCAAAAACATTCAGTACTTC. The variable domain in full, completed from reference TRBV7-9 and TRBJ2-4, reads DTGVSQNPRHKITKRGQNVTFRCDPISEHNRLYWYRQTLGQGPEFLTYFQNEAQLEKSRLLSDRFSAERPKGSFSTLEIQRTEQGDSAMYLCASSPTPLAKNIQYFGAGTRLSVL.